The 26 T cell receptor beta chains given below trace back to one sample, sequenced in a study of PD-1 blockade in classical Hodgkin lymphoma (dated by TCRdb to 2018 to 2020). Libraries were built with the immunoSEQ multiplex PCR assay. As stored in TCRdb, this immuneACCESS dataset retains in-frame rearrangements with V and J assigned. A fraction of the clones does not appear; measured against another copy, unresolved V genes explain less than half of the discrepancy, and the remainder lacks a known reason. In this sample the table shows about 98,000 clones, approximately 92% of which occur a single time. Of the sample, less than 3% falls within the top ten clones. The time point tag for this specimen amounts to: cycle 1 day 1 (C1D1), immediately before nivolumab initiation. Every trial patient had relapsed after autologous stem cell transplantation, and cohorts A, B and C differed in prior brentuximab vedotin exposure.

The sequences come from peripheral blood mononuclear cells (PBMCs), collected at baseline. The receptors come from a human donor with classical Hodgkin lymphoma.

V gene TRBV19 combines with J gene TRBJ1-4; perhaps TRBD1 as D (6 bases). CDR1 LNHDA and CDR2 SQIVND come from the germline V gene (reference sequence). The V and J ends lost 4 bases and 0 bases respectively, with 9 bases between them. The length of the CDR3 is 15 residues. The DNA for the CDR3 is TGTGCCAGTAGTACAGGGGTAGCAACTAATGAAAAACTGTTTTTT. Residues: CASSTGVATNEKLFF.

This sequence joins TRBV5-6 and TRBJ2-7; 7 bases line up with TRBD1. The CDR3 loop spans 17 amino acids. Germline trimming cut 0 bases from V and 1 base from J; bases unmatched to any gene: 10. The V gene's germline CDR1 is SGHDT and CDR2 YYEEEE. CDR3 loop: CASSLGGFRDRSYEQYF. In nucleotides, the CDR3 is TGTGCCAGCAGCTTGGGGGGCTTCCGGGACAGATCCTACGAGCAGTACTTC.

The chain couples TRBV27 to TRBJ1-1; unclear D gene. Germline V lookup: CDR1 MNHEY, CDR2 SMNVEV (reference sequence). The CDR3 length is 12 residues. Between the trimmed V and J ends, which lost 5 bases and 7 bases, there was a span of 11 bases. For the CDR3, the DNA is TGTGCCAGCAGTCCCCGGGAGATTGAAGCTTTCTTT. It encodes CASSPREIEAFF.

The rearrangement joins TRBV28 to TRBJ2-7; TRBD2 aligns across 11 bases. The CDR3 loop spans 19 amino acids. With V trimmed by 6 bases and J by 2 bases, 18 bases remained unmatched. CDR1 MDHEN and CDR2 SYDVKM come from the germline V gene. CDR3 in amino acids: CASRGLVGLGTSGAYEQYF. The CDR3 coding sequence is TGTGCCAGCAGAGGGCTTGTCGGGCTTGGGACTAGCGGTGCCTACGAGCAGTACTTC.

V is TRBV27 and J is TRBJ1-3; possible D gene TRBD1, 6 bases. Germline CDR1 MNHEY, CDR2 SMNVEV (reference sequence). The CDR3 sequence is 15 residues long. V was shortened by 5 bases and J by 2 bases, with 13 bases between the two germline ends. CDR3 sequence reads: CASSLSTGTGNTIYF. The DNA for the CDR3 is TGTGCCAGCAGTCTCTCAACAGGGACTGGAAACACCATATATTTT.

V and J are TRBV6-1 and TRBJ1-2; D uncertain. Trimming removed 2 bases at V and 4 bases at J, with 11 bases between. The germline gives CDR1 MNHNS, CDR2 SASEGT. The CDR3 spans 14 residues. CDR3 protein: CASSESHDVYGYTF. The CDR3 nucleotides read TGTGCCAGCAGTGAAAGCCACGACGTCTATGGCTACACCTTC.

This chain links TRBV28 with TRBJ1-5, with D unresolved. Germline CDR1 MDHEN, CDR2 SYDVKM. V was pared by 1 base and J by 1 base, with 20 bases between. The CDR3 spans 19 residues. This chain's CDR3 is CASSLFFRAPERSNQPQHF. The CDR3, as DNA: TGTGCCAGCAGTTTATTCTTTCGGGCGCCCGAAAGAAGCAATCAGCCCCAGCATTTT.

V gene TRBV30 combines with J gene TRBJ2-1; the match to TRBD1 covers 8 bases. Trimming removed 2 bases from V and 7 bases from J; junction bases left unmatched: 7. The CDR3 consists of 14 residues. Germline V CDR1 and CDR2: GTSNPN, SVGIG (reference sequence). CDR3 region: CAWSHVRGRNEQFF. The CDR3 region has the DNA TGTGCCTGGAGTCACGTCAGGGGGCGGAATGAGCAGTTCTTC.

This rearrangement joins TRBV27 to TRBJ2-6; no definite D call. Trimming stripped 10 bases from V and 3 bases from J, with 10 bases between. The length of the CDR3 is 13 residues. Germline-derived CDR1 and CDR2 are MNHEY and SMNVEV (reference sequence). The CDR3 sequence: CAIGSNGANVLTF. The CDR3 DNA is TGTGCCATTGGGTCCAATGGGGCCAACGTCCTGACTTTC. The whole variable domain, remainder taken from reference TRBV27 and TRBJ2-6, is EAQVTQNPRYLITVTGKKLTVTCSQNMNHEYMSWYRQDPGLGLRQIYYSMNVEVTDKGDVPEGYKVSRKEKRNFPLILESPSPNQTSLYFCAIGSNGANVLTFGAGSRLTVL.

The chain combines TRBV5-1 with TRBJ2-5; 8 bases fit TRBD1. Germline CDR1 and CDR2: SGHRS and YFSETQ. The trim removed 4 bases at V and 4 bases at J, leaving 6 bases unmatched. This CDR3 has 14 residues. CDR3 sequence reads: CASSPDRGGETQYF. The CDR3 nucleotides are TGCGCCAGCAGCCCCGACAGGGGTGGAGAGACCCAGTACTTC. The entire variable domain, with the rest obtained from reference TRBV5-1 and TRBJ2-5, is as follows: KAGVTQTPRYLIKTRGQQVTLSCSPISGHRSVSWYQQTPGQGLQFLFEYFSETQRNKGNFPGRFSGRQFSNSRSEMNVSTLELGDSALYLCASSPDRGGETQYFGPGTRLLVL.

J is TRBJ2-2 and V is TRBV7-2; TRBD2 aligns across 14 bases. Germline V gene sequence: CDR1 SGHTA, CDR2 FQGNSA. With V trimmed by 2 bases and J by 1 base, 3 bases remained unmatched. CDR3 length equals 18 residues. The CDR3 DNA reads as TGTGCCAGCAGCTTACTAGGACTAGCGGGAGGGAACACCGGGGAGCTGTTTTTT. Amino acid sequence: CASSLLGLAGGNTGELFF.

The rearrangement joins TRBV21-1 to TRBJ2-5; the table's D call, TRBD2, was not checked against the DNA. TRBV21-1 is designated a pseudogene. The CDR3 is 16 residues long. The CDR3 bases are TGTGCCAGCAGCAAAGGGGCTAGCGGGCAAAAAGGGACCCAGTACTTC. This gives the protein CASSKGASGQKGTQYF.

CDR3 sequence reads: CAISESSPGAGTDTQYF. In nucleotides, the CDR3 is TGTGCCATCAGTGAGTCGAGTCCGGGGGCCGGCACAGATACGCAGTATTTT. The chain couples TRBV10-3 to TRBJ2-3; either TRBD1 or TRBD2 may fit D (6 bases each). The V end was cut by 0 bases, the J end by 1 base, with 14 bases between. The CDR3 loop spans 17 amino acids. Germline V lookup: CDR1 ENHRY, CDR2 SYGVKD.

This chain uses TRBV6-5 with TRBJ2-1; possible D gene TRBD1, 6 bases. The CDR3 consists of 15 residues. Germline V gene lookup returns CDR1 MNHEY and CDR2 SVGAGI. The V and J ends lost 2 bases and 4 bases respectively, with 12 bases between them. CDR3 in DNA: TGTGCCAGCAGTTACAGGCAGGGGCTTTACAATGAGCAGTTCTTC. It encodes CASSYRQGLYNEQFF.

This clone was seen just once. The V and J genes are TRBV27 and TRBJ1-2; 11 bases map to TRBD1. The germline V gene has CDR1 MNHEY and CDR2 SMNVEV (reference sequence). J gave up 7 bases and V 4 bases, and 11 bases lay outside the gene matches. The CDR3 contains 16 residues. CDR3 nucleotides: TGTGCCAGCAGTTCCTGGACAGGGGGCCTTATGGGTGGCTACACCTTC. This encodes CASSSWTGGLMGGYTF.

The V and J genes are TRBV5-1 and TRBJ1-5; 11 bases agree with TRBD1. With 4 bases clipped from V and 9 bases from J, the junction kept 6 bases outside the gene matches. Germline V lookup: CDR1 SGHRS, CDR2 YFSETQ. The CDR3 sequence is 14 residues long. This chain's CDR3 is CASSAGQGGRPQHF. The DNA of the CDR3 is TGCGCCAGCAGCGCGGGACAGGGGGGACGGCCCCAGCATTTT.

The chain uses TRBV27 and TRBJ2-3; D is unclear. Trimming left V 5 bases short and J 6 bases short, with 21 bases between. This CDR3 spans 16 amino acids. Germline V gene sequence: CDR1 MNHEY, CDR2 SMNVEV (reference sequence). The CDR3 sequence: CASSPQDGYTADTQYF. The CDR3 DNA is TGTGCCAGCAGTCCCCAGGACGGGTACACAGCGGATACGCAGTATTTT.

The chain is built from TRBV9 and TRBJ1-4, with TRBD1 as a possible D gene (5 bases). CDR1 is SGDLS, CDR2 YYNGEE, per germline. Deletions cut 0 bases from V and 7 bases from J, with 16 bases between. The CDR3 runs 16 residues. The CDR3 region has the DNA TGTGCCAGCAGCGTAGCTGGAGGGGCGATAGCTGAAAAACTGTTTTTT. This gives the protein CASSVAGGAIAEKLFF.

This chain connects TRBV6-1 to TRBJ1-1; weak D call: TRBD1 (5 bases). The CDR3 runs to 13 residues. Trimming took off 6 bases at V and 6 bases at J, with 14 bases between the two ends. Germline CDR1 MNHNS, CDR2 SASEGT. The CDR3 DNA reads TGTGCCAGCAGGCACGCAGGGAGCGCTGAAGCTTTCTTT. Its protein product is CASRHAGSAEAFF.

V and J are TRBV28 and TRBJ2-1; 14 bases are shared with TRBD2. V shed 2 bases and J 0 bases; nucleotides not matched to a gene: 12. This CDR3 is 21 amino acids long. Germline CDR1 MDHEN, CDR2 SYDVKM. This CDR3 is CASSLPPGLAGVSSSYNEQFF. DNA of the CDR3: TGTGCCAGCAGTTTACCCCCGGGACTAGCGGGAGTTTCGAGCTCCTACAATGAGCAGTTCTTC.

This rearrangement joins TRBV6-5 to TRBJ2-5, with 8 nucleotides matching TRBD1. V shed 2 bases and J 4 bases; nucleotides not matched to a gene: 6. In germline, CDR1 is MNHEY, CDR2 SVGAGI. The CDR3 covers 15 residues. The CDR3 protein is CASSYRQGQRETQYF. CDR3 sequence (DNA): TGTGCCAGCAGTTACAGACAGGGGCAACGAGAGACCCAGTACTTC.

V gene TRBV19 combines with J gene TRBJ1-4; D is possibly TRBD1 (6 bases). The germline V and J ends were trimmed by 9 bases and 0 bases, with 14 bases remaining between them. The germline V gene encodes CDR1 LNHDA and CDR2 SQIVND (reference sequence). The CDR3 is 15 amino acids. In nucleotides, the CDR3 is TGTGCCAGCAAACAGGGCCCAGCAACTAATGAAAAACTGTTTTTT. It encodes CASKQGPATNEKLFF.

This chain links TRBV28 with TRBJ1-1; no clear D gene. The V end was cut by 5 bases, the J end by 5 bases, with 21 bases between. The CDR3 extends over 16 amino acids. In germline, CDR1 is MDHEN, CDR2 SYDVKM. The CDR3 protein is CASSPGSSAVSTEAFF. In nucleotides, the CDR3 is TGTGCCAGCAGTCCCGGGTCCTCAGCGGTCTCGACTGAAGCTTTCTTT.

This rearrangement joins TRBV10-3 to TRBJ2-1, with D perhaps TRBD1 (5 bases). Germline V gives CDR1 ENHRY, CDR2 SYGVKD. V dropped 11 bases and J dropped 6 bases, with 20 bases sitting between them. This CDR3 has 14 amino acids. This CDR3 is CAPGQGPWGNEQFF. In DNA, the CDR3 is TGTGCCCCAGGGCAGGGCCCGTGGGGCAATGAGCAGTTCTTC.

The genes are TRBV9 and TRBJ1-4, with a weak D call TRBD1 (5 bases). This CDR3 has 15 amino acids. CDR1 SGDLS and CDR2 YYNGEE come from the germline V gene. V lost 3 bases and J 7 bases, leaving 16 bases between the germline ends. This CDR3 is CASSAWDEEGEKLFF. CDR3 in DNA: TGTGCCAGCAGCGCCTGGGACGAGGAAGGTGAAAAACTGTTTTTT.

The rearrangement links TRBV5-6 to TRBJ2-7; TRBD1 might be the D (6 bases). The germline V and J ends were trimmed by 3 bases and 4 bases, with 11 bases remaining between them. Germline V CDR1 and CDR2: SGHDT, YYEEEE. The CDR3 totals 13 residues. The CDR3, as DNA: TGTGCCAGCAGCTACGGACAGCCGTACGAGCAGTACTTC. This encodes CASSYGQPYEQYF.